A selection of T cell receptor beta chains follows, all from one sample in a study of beta chain features in type 1 diabetes. Only in-frame clones appear in the TCRdb table, and some are missing; sequencing was by immunoSEQ multiplex PCR. The sample includes 330,000 or so clones, approximately 12% of them seen just once. The sequenced sample consisted of naive CD4+ T cells from blood. The origin of the receptors is a woman between 18 and 29 years old with type 1 diabetes. The CDR3 runs from the conserved cysteine through the conserved F or W. A D gene is named only where the DNA matches it firmly. Part of the rows lack a size; the others show once, few, many or a class for expanded clones.

j_call v_call clone_size d_call cdr3_nt cdr3_aa
TRBJ1-2 TRBV4-3 NA NA TGCGCCAGCAGCCAAGTACTGAACTATGGCTACACCTTC CASSQVLNYGYTF
TRBJ2-1 TRBV9 few TRBD1 TGTGCCAGCAGCGCCCGGTGGACAGGGGGCTACAGCTCCTACAATGAGCAGTTCTTC CASSARWTGGYSSYNEQFF
TRBJ1-5 TRBV30 few NA TGTGCCTGGAGTGTCGGCGGGCCCCAGCATTTT CAWSVGGPQHF
TRBJ2-3 TRBV29-1 NA TRBD2 TGCAGCGTTGAGGCTCTAGCGGGGGCTTCAGATACGCAGTATTTT CSVEALAGASDTQYF
TRBJ2-1 TRBV28 few NA TGTGCCAGCAGTTTATGGGTCAGGGGGGATGAGCAGTTCTTC CASSLWVRGDEQFF
TRBJ2-7 TRBV10-3 NA NA TGTGCCATCACCTCAGGAACAGGGCCGCCCTACGAGCAGTACTTC CAITSGTGPPYEQYF
TRBJ2-6 TRBV7-9 NA TRBD2 TGTGCCAGCAGCCAGAATAGCGGGGGCCTCTCTGGGGCCAACGTCCTGACTTTC CASSQNSGGLSGANVLTF
TRBJ2-5 TRBV30 few NA TGTGCCTTACAGGGCGGGGGAGAGACCCAGTACTTC CALQGGGETQYF
TRBJ1-1 TRBV11-2 NA NA TGTGCCAGCAGCTCACAGTGGGGCCCAGCTTTCTTT CASSSQWGPAFF
TRBJ1-5 TRBV7-9 few NA TGTGCCAGCAGCTTAGCGGGGGCAGCTAGCAATCAGCCCCAGCATTTT CASSLAGAASNQPQHF